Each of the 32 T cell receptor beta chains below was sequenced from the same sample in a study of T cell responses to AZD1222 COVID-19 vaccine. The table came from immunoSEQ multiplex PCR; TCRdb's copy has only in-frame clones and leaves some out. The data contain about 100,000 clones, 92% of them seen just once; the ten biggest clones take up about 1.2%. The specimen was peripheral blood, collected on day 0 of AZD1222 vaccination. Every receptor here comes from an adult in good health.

The CDR3 DNA sequence: TGTGCCAGCTCACCAGGTAAAAGGGGCGGAAGGACAGATACGCAGTATTTT. Its protein is CASSPGKRGGRTDTQYF. The chain recombines TRBV18 with TRBJ2-3; a weak D match, TRBD1 (5 bases). Trimming left V 2 bases short and J 3 bases short, with 18 bases between. CDR3 size: 17 residues. Germline CDR1 is KGHSH and CDR2 is LQKENI.

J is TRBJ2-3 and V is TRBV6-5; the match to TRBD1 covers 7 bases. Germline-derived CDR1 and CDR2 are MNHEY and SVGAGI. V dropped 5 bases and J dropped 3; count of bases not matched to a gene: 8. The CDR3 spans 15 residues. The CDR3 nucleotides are TGTGCCAGCAGTATACGGGACAGATGGACAGATACGCAGTATTTT. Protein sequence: CASSIRDRWTDTQYF.

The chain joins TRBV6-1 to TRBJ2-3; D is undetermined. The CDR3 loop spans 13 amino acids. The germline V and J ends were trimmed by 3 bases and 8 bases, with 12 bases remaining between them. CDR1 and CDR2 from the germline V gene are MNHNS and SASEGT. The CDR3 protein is CASSDKGSSTQYF. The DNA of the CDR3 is TGTGCCAGCAGTGACAAAGGGTCTTCTACGCAGTATTTT.

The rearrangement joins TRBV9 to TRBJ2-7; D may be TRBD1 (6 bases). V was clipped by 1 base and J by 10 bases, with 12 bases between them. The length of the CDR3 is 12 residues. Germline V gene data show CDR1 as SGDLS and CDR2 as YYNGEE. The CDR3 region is CASSVSEGVQYF. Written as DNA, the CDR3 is TGTGCCAGCAGCGTAAGTGAGGGGGTCCAGTACTTC. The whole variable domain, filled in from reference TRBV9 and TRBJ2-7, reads DSGVTQTPKHLITATGQRVTLRCSPRSGDLSVYWYQQSLDQGLQFLIQYYNGEERAKGNILERFSAQQFPDLHSELNLSSLELGDSALYFCASSVSEGVQYFGPGTRLTVT.

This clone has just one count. The CDR3 DNA is TGTGCCAGCAGCTTAGATTCGGGACTAGCGGAGGAGCAGTTCTTC. Translated: CASSLDSGLAEEQFF. This chain links TRBV11-2 with TRBJ2-1, with 11 bases aligning to TRBD2. With V trimmed by 0 bases and J by 10 bases, 5 bases remained unmatched. Germline assignment: CDR1 SGHAT and CDR2 FQNNGV. This CDR3 contains 15 residues.

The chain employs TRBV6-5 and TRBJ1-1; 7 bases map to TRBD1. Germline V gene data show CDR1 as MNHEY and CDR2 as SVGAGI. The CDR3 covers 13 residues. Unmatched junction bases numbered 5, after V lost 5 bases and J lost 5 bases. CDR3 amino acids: CASSRVRGTEAFF. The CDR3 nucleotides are TGTGCCAGCAGTAGAGTCAGGGGGACTGAAGCTTTCTTT.

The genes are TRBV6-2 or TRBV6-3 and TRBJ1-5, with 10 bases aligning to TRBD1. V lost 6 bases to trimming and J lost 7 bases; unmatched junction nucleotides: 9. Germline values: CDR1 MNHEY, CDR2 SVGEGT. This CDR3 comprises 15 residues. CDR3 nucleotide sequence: TGTGCCAGCAGCTTGGGACAGGGGTTCAGGCAGCCCCAGCATTTT. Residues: CASSLGQGFRQPQHF.

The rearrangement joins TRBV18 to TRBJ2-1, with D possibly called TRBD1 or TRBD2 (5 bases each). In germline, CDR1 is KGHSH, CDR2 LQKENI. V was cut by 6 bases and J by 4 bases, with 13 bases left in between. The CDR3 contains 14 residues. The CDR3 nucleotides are TGTGCCAGCTCGAGGGGAGAGGGATACAATGAGCAGTTCTTC. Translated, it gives CASSRGEGYNEQFF.

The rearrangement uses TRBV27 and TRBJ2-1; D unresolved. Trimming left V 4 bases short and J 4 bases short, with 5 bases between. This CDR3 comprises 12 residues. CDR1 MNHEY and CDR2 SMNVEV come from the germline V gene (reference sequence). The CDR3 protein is CASSSLYNEQFF. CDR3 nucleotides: TGTGCCAGCAGTTCCCTTTACAATGAGCAGTTCTTC.

This chain's CDR3 is CSVENWRETDTQYF. CDR3 DNA sequence: TGCAGCGTTGAAAACTGGCGGGAGACAGATACGCAGTATTTT. The genes are TRBV29-1 and TRBJ2-3; 7 bases line up with TRBD2. The CDR3 loop spans 14 amino acids. Germline V gene lookup returns CDR1 SQVTM and CDR2 ANQGSEA. The V segment lost 2 bases and the J segment 3 bases; nucleotides outside the gene matches: 5.

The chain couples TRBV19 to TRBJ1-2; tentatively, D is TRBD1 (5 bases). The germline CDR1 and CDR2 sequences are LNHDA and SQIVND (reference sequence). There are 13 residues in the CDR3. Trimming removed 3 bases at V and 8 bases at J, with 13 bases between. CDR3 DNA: TGTGCCAGTAGTATTATGACAGAGGGAGGCTACACCTTC. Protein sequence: CASSIMTEGGYTF.

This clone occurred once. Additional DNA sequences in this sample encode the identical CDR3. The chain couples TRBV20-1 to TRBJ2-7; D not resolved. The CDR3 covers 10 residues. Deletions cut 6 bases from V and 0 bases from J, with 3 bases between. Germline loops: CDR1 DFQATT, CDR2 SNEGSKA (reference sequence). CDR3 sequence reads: CSALSYEQYF. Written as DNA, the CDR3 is TGCAGTGCCCTCTCCTACGAGCAGTACTTC.

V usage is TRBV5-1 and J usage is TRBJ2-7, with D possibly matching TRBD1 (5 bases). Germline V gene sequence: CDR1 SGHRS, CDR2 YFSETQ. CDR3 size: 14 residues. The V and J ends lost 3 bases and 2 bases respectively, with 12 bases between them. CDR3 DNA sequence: TGCGCCAGCAGCTCTTTAGACAGTACCTACGAGCAGTACTTC. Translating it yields CASSSLDSTYEQYF. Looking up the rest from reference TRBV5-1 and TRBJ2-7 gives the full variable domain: KAGVTQTPRYLIKTRGQQVTLSCSPISGHRSVSWYQQTPGQGLQFLFEYFSETQRNKGNFPGRFSGRQFSNSRSEMNVSTLELGDSALYLCASSSLDSTYEQYFGPGTRLTVT.

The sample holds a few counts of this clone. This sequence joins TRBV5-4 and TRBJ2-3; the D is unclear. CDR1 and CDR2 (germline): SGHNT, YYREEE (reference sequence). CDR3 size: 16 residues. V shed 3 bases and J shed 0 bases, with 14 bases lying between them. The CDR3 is CASSSHTSASTDTQYF. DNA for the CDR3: TGTGCCAGCAGCTCCCACACCTCTGCTAGCACAGATACGCAGTATTTT.

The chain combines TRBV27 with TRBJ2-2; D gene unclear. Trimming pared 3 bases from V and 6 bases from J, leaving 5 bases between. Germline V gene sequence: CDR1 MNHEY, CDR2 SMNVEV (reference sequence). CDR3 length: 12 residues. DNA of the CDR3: TGTGCCAGCAGTTTGACGGCCGGGGAGCTGTTTTTT. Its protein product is CASSLTAGELFF.

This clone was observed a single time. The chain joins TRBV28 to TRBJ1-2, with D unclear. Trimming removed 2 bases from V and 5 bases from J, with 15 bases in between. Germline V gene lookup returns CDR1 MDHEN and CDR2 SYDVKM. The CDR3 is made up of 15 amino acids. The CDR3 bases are TGTGCCAGCAGTTTACGAACAGTCGCACCTTATGGCTACACCTTC. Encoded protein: CASSLRTVAPYGYTF.

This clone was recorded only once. CDR3 residues: CSVEVPGGGNQPQHF. The CDR3 DNA reads as TGCAGCGTTGAAGTGCCGGGAGGGGGCAATCAGCCCCAGCATTTT. The chain recombines TRBV29-1 with TRBJ1-5, with D possibly matching TRBD1 (5 bases). Per germline, CDR1 SQVTM and CDR2 ANQGSEA. This CDR3 has 15 residues. The germline V and J ends were trimmed by 1 base and 2 bases, with 12 bases remaining between them.

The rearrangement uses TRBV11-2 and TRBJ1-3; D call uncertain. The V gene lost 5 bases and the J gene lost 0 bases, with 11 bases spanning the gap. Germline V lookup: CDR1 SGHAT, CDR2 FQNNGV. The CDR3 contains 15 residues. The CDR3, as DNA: TGTGCCAGCAGCCTACTGTCCTTCTCTGGAAACACCATATATTTT. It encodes CASSLLSFSGNTIYF.

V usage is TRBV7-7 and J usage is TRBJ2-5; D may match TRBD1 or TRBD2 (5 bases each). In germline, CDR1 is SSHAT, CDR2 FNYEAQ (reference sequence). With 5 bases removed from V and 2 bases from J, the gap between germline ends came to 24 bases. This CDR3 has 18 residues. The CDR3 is CASSLDPPGRRNQETQYF. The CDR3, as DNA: TGTGCCAGCAGCCTGGATCCACCGGGACGGAGGAATCAAGAGACCCAGTACTTC.

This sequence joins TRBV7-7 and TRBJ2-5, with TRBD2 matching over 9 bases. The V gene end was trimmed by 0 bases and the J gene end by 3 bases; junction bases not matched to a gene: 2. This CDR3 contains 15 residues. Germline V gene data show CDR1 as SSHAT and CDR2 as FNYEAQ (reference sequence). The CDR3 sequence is CASSLARTSEETQYF. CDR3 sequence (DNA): TGTGCCAGCAGCTTAGCCAGGACTAGCGAAGAGACCCAGTACTTC.

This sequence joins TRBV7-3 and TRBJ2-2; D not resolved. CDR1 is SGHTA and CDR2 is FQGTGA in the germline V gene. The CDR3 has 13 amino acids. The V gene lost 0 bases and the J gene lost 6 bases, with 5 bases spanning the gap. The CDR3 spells CASSLTRAGELFF. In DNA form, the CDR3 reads TGTGCCAGCAGCTTAACACGGGCCGGGGAGCTGTTTTTT.

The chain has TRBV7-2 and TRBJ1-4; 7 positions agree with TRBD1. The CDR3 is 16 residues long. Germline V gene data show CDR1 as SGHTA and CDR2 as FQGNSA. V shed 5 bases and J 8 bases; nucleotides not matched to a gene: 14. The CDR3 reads CASSPFRGASGEKLFF. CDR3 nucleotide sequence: TGTGCCAGCAGCCCCTTCAGGGGGGCGAGTGGGGAAAAACTGTTTTTT.

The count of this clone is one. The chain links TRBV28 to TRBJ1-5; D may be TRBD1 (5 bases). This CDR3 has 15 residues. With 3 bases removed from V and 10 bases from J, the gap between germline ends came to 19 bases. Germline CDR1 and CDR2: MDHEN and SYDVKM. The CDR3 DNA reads TGTGCCAGCAGTTTGGGTCTGGGGCAAATCAAACCCCAGCATTTT. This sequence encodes CASSLGLGQIKPQHF.

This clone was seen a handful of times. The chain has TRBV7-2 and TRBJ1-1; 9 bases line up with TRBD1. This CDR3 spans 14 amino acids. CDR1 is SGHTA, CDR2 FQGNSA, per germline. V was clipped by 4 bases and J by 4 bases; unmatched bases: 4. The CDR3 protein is CASSSTGGVTEAFF. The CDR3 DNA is TGTGCCAGCAGCTCCACAGGGGGCGTCACTGAAGCTTTCTTT. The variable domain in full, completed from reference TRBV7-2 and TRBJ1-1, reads GAGVSQSPSNKVTEKGKDVELRCDPISGHTALYWYRQSLGQGLEFLIYFQGNSAPDKSGLPSDRFSAERTGGSVSTLTIQRTQQEDSAVYLCASSSTGGVTEAFFGQGTRLTVV.

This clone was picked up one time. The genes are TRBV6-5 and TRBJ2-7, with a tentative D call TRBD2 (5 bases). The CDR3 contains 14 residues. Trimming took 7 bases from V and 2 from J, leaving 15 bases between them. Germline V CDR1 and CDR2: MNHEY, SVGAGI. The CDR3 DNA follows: TGTGCCAGCACCAGTCCGGGAACCCCCTACGAGCAGTACTTC. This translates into CASTSPGTPYEQYF.

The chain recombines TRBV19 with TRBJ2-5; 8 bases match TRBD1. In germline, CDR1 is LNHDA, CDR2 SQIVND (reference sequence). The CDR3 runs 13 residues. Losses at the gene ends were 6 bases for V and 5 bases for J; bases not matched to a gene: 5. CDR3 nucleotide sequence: TGTGCCAGTAGGGACAGGGTCGGCGAGACCCAGTACTTC. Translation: CASRDRVGETQYF.

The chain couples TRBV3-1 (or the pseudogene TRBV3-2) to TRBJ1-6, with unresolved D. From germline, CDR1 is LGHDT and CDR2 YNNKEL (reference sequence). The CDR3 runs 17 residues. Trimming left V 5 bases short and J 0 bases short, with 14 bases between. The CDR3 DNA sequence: TGTGCCAGCAGCGACGGACTGCTGAGCTCCTATAATTCACCCCTCCACTTT. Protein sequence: CASSDGLLSSYNSPLHF.

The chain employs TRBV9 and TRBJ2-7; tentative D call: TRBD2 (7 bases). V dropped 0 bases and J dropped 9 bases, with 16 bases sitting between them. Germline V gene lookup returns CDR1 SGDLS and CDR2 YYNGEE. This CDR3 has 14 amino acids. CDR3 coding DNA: TGTGCCAGCAGCGTAGAACAGGGAGGGGGAGGGCAGTACTTC. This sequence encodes CASSVEQGGGGQYF.

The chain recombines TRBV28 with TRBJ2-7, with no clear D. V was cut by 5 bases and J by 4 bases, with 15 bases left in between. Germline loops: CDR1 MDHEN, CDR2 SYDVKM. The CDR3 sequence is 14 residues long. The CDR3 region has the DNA TGTGCCAGCAGTGTGCCGGACCCCCTATACGAGCAGTACTTC. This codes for CASSVPDPLYEQYF.

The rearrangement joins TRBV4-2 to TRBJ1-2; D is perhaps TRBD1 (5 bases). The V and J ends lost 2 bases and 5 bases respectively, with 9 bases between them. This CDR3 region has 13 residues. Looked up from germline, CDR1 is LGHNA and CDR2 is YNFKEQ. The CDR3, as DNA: TGTGCCAGCAGCCAAACCAGGGCGTATGGCTACACCTTC. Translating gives CASSQTRAYGYTF.

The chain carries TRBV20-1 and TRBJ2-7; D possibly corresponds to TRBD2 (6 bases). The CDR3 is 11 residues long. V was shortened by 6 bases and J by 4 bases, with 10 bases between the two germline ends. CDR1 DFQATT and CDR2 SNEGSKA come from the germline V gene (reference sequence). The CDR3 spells CSAMEGYEQYF. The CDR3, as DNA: TGCAGTGCAATGGAGGGATACGAGCAGTACTTC.

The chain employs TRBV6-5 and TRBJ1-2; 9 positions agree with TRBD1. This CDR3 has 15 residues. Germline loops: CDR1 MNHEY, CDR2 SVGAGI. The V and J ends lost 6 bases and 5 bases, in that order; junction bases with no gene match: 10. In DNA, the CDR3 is TGTGCCAGCAGCCCAACACGGACAGGGGCTTATGGCTACACCTTC. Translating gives CASSPTRTGAYGYTF.